This T cell receptor (beta chain) was recorded in a study of naive and memory T cell subsets (dated by TCRdb to the late 2010s). About the study as a whole: Sorted naive and memory T cell subsets from peripheral blood were analyzed in the study using a UMI-based, open-source pipeline for TCR alpha and beta sequencing. Complete agreement was observed between the functional CMV T cell responses and the IgG serology results. RNA was DNase-treated and reverse transcribed with TCR constant-region primers, mostly using SuperScript III. General findings and caveats noted by the study authors: A few larger clonotypes were found in naive repertoires, especially CD8, and these larger clonotypes were possibly memory cells re-expressing CD45RA. The abundance of TCRs followed a power law with an exponent that differed between naive and memory subsets yet stayed consistent across the three individuals. RNA-based TCR counts may be influenced by expression changes linked to T cell activation and differentiation. Following error correction, more than 90% of naive TCR sequences occurred only once, which made naive abundance distributions much steeper than those of memory subsets. Clonotypes were defined as single alpha or beta chain sequences, not paired alpha/beta receptors. In both CD4 and CD8 cells, going from naive through CM, EM and EMRA, the Gini index went up while Shannon and inverse Simpson diversity went down. The repertoire findings for the naive and memory subsets could not be validated against a ground truth because none was available.

Reading from cysteine to phenylalanine, the CDR3 counts 15 amino acids. The retained sequence is limited to the CDR3, 45 bases, with the frame set at the first base. According to the germline V gene, CDR1 reads MNHEY and CDR2 reads SVGAGI. Here V drops 4 bases and J drops 0 bases, and the junction holds 1 base not matched to any gene. This clonotype was observed a few times. Its binding antigen is unknown. Per-base qualities were not stored, and no clone one base away is much larger. The method was UMI-ligation and nested PCR. The beta constant-region primer consisted of an equimolar mixture of two oligonucleotides that together covered TRBC1 and TRBC2. Four rounds of PCR were used to amplify ligated cDNA, with nested alpha and beta constant-region primers being used together with the SP2 primer. T4 RNA ligase 1 ligated a single-stranded oligonucleotide carrying the SP2 primer and a 12-nucleotide UMI to the cDNA 3' end. Incubation of the ligation reaction was carried out at 16 degrees C for roughly 19-24 hours. To avoid over-amplification, PCR2 was usually performed as a SYBR Green qPCR and halted once a predetermined threshold was reached. Every purification after the first one was done using Agencourt AMPure XP magnetic beads. Library quantification was done by Qubit, followed by a TapeStation check on which the main peak was expected at around 650 bp. Sequencing of the pooled libraries was done on an Illumina MiSeq using v2 2x251 paired-end kits, which typically yielded about 1-2 million reads per sample. Each sample's library went into the pool at about 4.1 nM, and about 5-7% PhiX was added to help with cluster recognition. On the study's bioinformatics: FASTQ reads processed by Demultiplexor were assigned V and J genes by Decombinator through tag matching that tolerated a single base-pair mismatch. Collapsinator used UMIs to correct both sequencing errors and frequency errors arising from PCR heterogeneity. CDR3Translator translated TCRs and extracted CDR3s from the conserved cysteine to the FGXG phenylalanine, flagging non-productive sequences. Gini, Shannon entropy and inverse Simpson indices were calculated on repertoires subsampled to equal numbers of UMI-defined TCRs. Power-law fits to clonotype abundance distributions were performed by maximum likelihood within the linear range. Similar UMI counts, unique TCR numbers and clonal distributions were obtained with the pipeline and with MIGEC on one naive CD8 sample. One analysis removed from the naive repertoire any naive TCRs that were also found in any memory subset from the same donor. Repertoires were searched for about 7,300 CMV-associated CDR3 sequences compiled from VDJdb and a published dataset. TCRdb reanalyzed the raw reads on its own, using fastp at Q25 for trimming and MiXCR for clone calling, and kept in-frame beta chains. Each CDR3 protein gets just one entry, which takes the most common genes and DNA from the rows behind it. TCRdb assigned the V and J calls; the authors' analysis was not used. The sample includes under 150,000 distinct CDR3 sequences, with about a fifth observed a single time. About 0.57% of the sample rests with the top ten.

TCR alpha and beta chain libraries were amplified separately from the second PCR step onward. CMV status of each donor was established by measuring IFNgamma production from CD4+ T cells after fresh PBMCs were stimulated overnight with CMV viral lysate. CD4 T cells were positively selected with Miltenyi beads, followed by positive selection of CD8 T cells from the CD4-negative fraction. Cells stained for CD3, CD4, CD8, CD45RA, CD27 and a live/dead dye were sorted on a BD Aria II into four subsets by CD45RA and CD27. Blood was obtained from a few healthy volunteers, and the blood from each volunteer was fractionated into CD4 and CD8 T cells and subsequently into four differentiation subsets. Approximately 0.13 L of peripheral blood was drawn per donor, and PBMC were isolated by Ficoll-Paque PLUS density-gradient centrifugation. The sorted cells were lysed in RLT buffer, after which RNA was extracted using a Qiagen RNeasy kit and kept at -80 degrees C.

The sequence is built from TRBV6-5 and TRBJ2-1, with 9 central nucleotides matching TRBD2. Sequencing was carried out using naive CD8+ T cells from blood. The cell subset or site label for this specimen denotes: naive T cells, CD45RA high CD27+. This TCR derives from a human donor in good health. Read as DNA, the sequence is TGTGCCAGCAGTTTTAGCGGGAGCTCCTACAATGAGCAGTTCTTC. It specifies CASSFSGSSYNEQFF.